A selection of T cell receptor beta chains follows, all from one sample in a study of shared clonotypes between healthy human individuals. Some clones are missing from TCRdb's copy, which holds only in-frame ones; the method was immunoSEQ multiplex PCR. The repertoire includes around 620,000 clones, roughly 96% of them detected once, and approximately 0.11% sits in the top ten. The material sequenced was naive CD8+ T cells sorted from blood. These receptors came from a woman in her 30s in good health. Both conserved end residues are trimmed from each CDR3. Fields, in order: clone size, V gene, J gene, CDR3 protein. Some rows mark clone size as missing; the rest say once, few, many or name a class of expanded clone.

NA	TRBV27	TRBJ1-5	ASSFTGGNQPQH
once	TRBV29-1	TRBJ2-1	SVEVAATSYNEQF
NA	TRBV4-1	TRBJ2-1	ASSLSAGTSRDEQF
NA	TRBV4-1	TRBJ1-1	ASSEGWGNTEAF
NA	TRBV4-2	TRBJ1-3	ASSQSDRGGNTIY
NA	TRBV28	TRBJ2-7	ASRDRGREVEQY
NA	TRBV2	TRBJ2-1	ASTLGSGSYNEQF
once	TRBV7-7	TRBJ1-5	ASSTDTDPNQPQH
NA	TRBV7-9	TRBJ2-7	ASSLGVLGHNEQY
NA	TRBV28	TRBJ1-1	ASSFNPQLQAGEAF
NA	TRBV27	NA	ASSPGTGYEQY
NA	TRBV6-1	TRBJ2-6	ASSPPVGANVLT
NA	TRBV2	TRBJ1-1	ASINRANTEAF
NA	TRBV28	TRBJ1-2	ASSNGQGHGYT
NA	TRBV4-2	TRBJ2-7	ASSPRGSGFYEQY
NA	TRBV27	TRBJ2-7	ASSLGNSEQY
once	TRBV10-2	TRBJ2-3	ASSEPQTTDTQY
NA	TRBV27	TRBJ2-7	ASSLSLELREQY
NA	TRBV2	TRBJ2-3	ASSPDSGIQSDTQY
once	TRBV27	TRBJ2-1	ASSYLASGSYNEQF
once	TRBV19	TRBJ1-3	ASSASTGVGNTIY
few	TRBV21-1	TRBJ1-1	ASSRPRTAMEAF